These 30 T cell receptor beta chains share one sample of origin, sequenced in a study of blood T cell repertoires in COVID-19. Libraries were prepared by immunoSEQ multiplex PCR; TCRdb keeps only in-frame clonotypes and omits some of them. The sample includes 210,000 or so clones, about 85% of them seen just once. Sequenced: peripheral blood. The receptors come from a young woman who had recovered from COVID-19.

V gene TRBV9 combines with J gene TRBJ1-1; D not resolved. V dropped 4 bases and J dropped 1 base, with 5 bases sitting between them. CDR3 length equals 12 residues. Germline CDR1 SGDLS, CDR2 YYNGEE. CDR3 protein: CASSRGNTEAFF. The CDR3 DNA follows: TGTGCCAGCAGCCGAGGGAACACTGAAGCTTTCTTT.

The rearrangement links TRBV23-1 to TRBJ2-4, with 7 positions matching TRBD1. TRBV23-1 is known as an ORF, though its function is uncertain. V lost 3 bases and J lost 1; bases outside the gene matches: 3. The CDR3 contains 15 residues. CDR3: CASSHLTGAKNIQYF. The CDR3 nucleotides are TGCGCCAGCAGTCACCTGACAGGGGCCAAAAACATTCAGTACTTC.

The V and J genes are TRBV2 and TRBJ2-2; weak D call: TRBD1 (5 bases). Germline V gene lookup returns CDR1 SNHLY and CDR2 FYNNEI. The CDR3 runs to 14 residues. The germline V and J ends were trimmed by 7 bases and 3 bases, with 12 bases remaining between them. The CDR3 loop reads CASIRGFDTGELFF. CDR3 in DNA: TGTGCCAGCATTAGGGGATTTGACACCGGGGAGCTGTTTTTT. Full variable domain (remainder filled in from reference TRBV2 and TRBJ2-2): EPEVTQTPSHQVTQMGQEVILRCVPISNHLYFYWYRQILGQKVEFLVSFYNNEISEKSEIFDDQFSVERPDGSNFTLKIRSTKLEDSAMYFCASIRGFDTGELFFGEGSRLTVL.

The chain is built from TRBV2 and TRBJ1-2, with 7 bases matching TRBD1. The germline gives CDR1 SNHLY, CDR2 FYNNEI. V gave up 8 bases and J gave up 0 bases; unmatched junction bases: 3. The CDR3 is 13 residues long. The CDR3 spells CASQTGPNYGYTF. The CDR3 coding sequence is TGTGCCAGCCAGACAGGGCCTAACTATGGCTACACCTTC.

V usage is TRBV3-1 (or the pseudogene TRBV3-2) and J usage is TRBJ1-2; a weak D match, TRBD1 (6 bases). CDR1 is LGHDT, CDR2 YNNKEL, per germline (reference sequence). V was trimmed by 1 base and J by 4 bases, leaving 10 bases between them. This CDR3 is built from 14 residues. The CDR3 DNA follows: TGTGCCAGCAGCCAAGCCACAGGGAGCTATGGCTACACCTTC. Encoded protein: CASSQATGSYGYTF.

CDR3: CASSSYWRIYNEQFF. The DNA of the CDR3 is TGTGCCAGCAGCTCCTACTGGCGGATCTACAATGAGCAGTTCTTC. V usage is TRBV11-2 and J usage is TRBJ2-1; D uncertain. The germline V gene has CDR1 SGHAT and CDR2 FQNNGV. The CDR3 runs to 15 residues. V was shortened by 4 bases and J by 3 bases, with 13 bases between the two germline ends.

The gene calls are TRBV4-3 and TRBJ2-1; a possible D gene is TRBD2 (6 bases). Germline loops: CDR1 LGHNA, CDR2 YSLEER. This CDR3 is 16 amino acids long. V lost 0 bases and J 5 bases, leaving 14 bases between the germline ends. CDR3: CASSQERRAYHNEQFF. The CDR3 DNA is TGCGCCAGCAGCCAAGAAAGGAGGGCCTATCACAATGAGCAGTTCTTC.

This clone occurred once. The rearrangement uses TRBV7-3 and TRBJ2-5; 13 nucleotides line up with TRBD2. Germline assignment: CDR1 SGHTA and CDR2 FQGTGA. The CDR3 spans 16 residues. V trimming: 5 bases; J trimming: 4 bases; junction bases outside the gene matches: 7. CDR3 sequence: CASSRGLAGAGETQYF. In nucleotides, the CDR3 is TGTGCCAGCAGCCGCGGACTAGCGGGAGCGGGAGAGACCCAGTACTTC. The full variable domain, its missing parts supplied by reference TRBV7-3 and TRBJ2-5, is GAGVSQTPSNKVTEKGKYVELRCDPISGHTALYWYRQSLGQGPEFLIYFQGTGAADDSGLPNDRFFAVRPEGSVSTLKIQRTERGDSAVYLCASSRGLAGAGETQYFGPGTRLLVL.

V gene TRBV7-9 combines with J gene TRBJ1-3; unclear D gene. This CDR3 has 15 residues. Per the germline V gene, CDR1 is SEHNR and CDR2 is FQNEAQ (reference sequence). Trimming pared 1 base from V and 0 bases from J, leaving 7 bases between. The CDR3 bases are TGTGCCAGCAGCTTAGACATCTCCTCTGGAAACACCATATATTTT. Protein product: CASSLDISSGNTIYF.

The chain couples TRBV7-9 to TRBJ2-2; D is perhaps TRBD1 (5 bases). The CDR3 extends over 14 amino acids. From germline, CDR1 is SEHNR and CDR2 FQNEAQ (reference sequence). V was cut by 4 bases and J by 4 bases, with 10 bases left in between. The CDR3 sequence: CASSWYRGTGELFF. CDR3 in DNA: TGTGCCAGCAGCTGGTATAGGGGCACCGGGGAGCTGTTTTTT.

The V gene is TRBV5-4, the J gene TRBJ2-3; 9 nucleotides match TRBD1. The germline CDR1 and CDR2 sequences are SGHNT and YYREEE (reference sequence). J was trimmed by 5 bases and V by 2 bases; bases with no gene match: 9. This CDR3 spans 16 amino acids. Here the CDR3 DNA reads TGTGCCAGCAGCTTACGAGGACAGGGGCGGAGAGATACGCAGTATTTT. Protein sequence: CASSLRGQGRRDTQYF.

The gene calls are TRBV19 and TRBJ2-5; TRBD2 aligns across 11 bases. V was clipped by 2 bases and J by 2 bases; unmatched bases: 4. Looked up from germline, CDR1 is LNHDA and CDR2 is SQIVND (reference sequence). CDR3 size: 16 residues. CDR3 nucleotides: TGTGCCAGTAGTATAAGACTAGCGGGGACACAAGAGACCCAGTACTTC. Amino acids: CASSIRLAGTQETQYF.

The chain combines TRBV6-2 or TRBV6-3 with TRBJ1-5; maybe TRBD1 (5 bases). V lost 0 bases to trimming and J lost 4 bases, with 7 bases between them. CDR1 MNHEY and CDR2 SVGEGT come from the germline V gene. The CDR3 has 14 residues. As DNA, the CDR3 is TGTGCCAGCAGTTACTCAACAGGTAATCAGCCCCAGCATTTT. Translation: CASSYSTGNQPQHF.

The CDR3 sequence: CASSLGGRGTEAFF. In nucleotides, the CDR3 is TGTGCCAGCAGCTTAGGAGGGCGGGGGACTGAAGCTTTCTTT. The chain carries TRBV7-6 and TRBJ1-1; D is possibly TRBD1 (5 bases). Trimming removed 1 base from V and 5 bases from J, with 11 bases in between. Germline-derived CDR1 and CDR2 are SGHVS and FNYEAQ. The length of the CDR3 is 14 residues.

V gene TRBV4-2 combines with J gene TRBJ2-7; possible D gene TRBD2, 6 bases. Germline assignment: CDR1 LGHNA and CDR2 YNFKEQ. Trimming took 1 base from V and 3 from J, leaving 19 bases between them. This CDR3 is built from 17 residues. For the CDR3, the DNA is TGTGCCAGCAGCCAAGGAAGGGGTGAGGGGACTGTCTACGAGCAGTACTTC. Translation: CASSQGRGEGTVYEQYF.

The chain recombines TRBV14 with TRBJ1-1, with D perhaps matching TRBD1 (5 bases). Trimming shortened V by 1 base and J by 4 bases, and 10 bases separated the two germline ends. The CDR3 length is 14 residues. Germline CDR1 reads SGHDN; CDR2 reads FVKESK. CDR3 in amino acids: CASSQAGGGTEAFF. The CDR3, as DNA: TGTGCCAGCAGCCAAGCTGGGGGAGGCACTGAAGCTTTCTTT.

The chain joins TRBV6-5 to TRBJ2-7; TRBD1 might be the D (6 bases). Germline-derived CDR1 and CDR2 are MNHEY and SVGAGI. Trimming took 11 bases from V and 0 from J, leaving 17 bases between them. The CDR3 is 14 amino acids. The CDR3 DNA reads as TGTGCCGCCATGTGGGGGCCCAGCTCCTACGAGCAGTACTTC. It codes for CAAMWGPSSYEQYF.

The chain links TRBV2 to TRBJ2-7, with a weak D call TRBD2 (6 bases). Trimming shortened V by 7 bases and J by 3 bases, and 10 bases separated the two germline ends. The CDR3 totals 12 residues. Germline assignment: CDR1 SNHLY and CDR2 FYNNEI. The CDR3 protein is CASKGTFYEQYF. CDR3 sequence (DNA): TGTGCCAGCAAAGGGACTTTCTACGAGCAGTACTTC.

The chain employs TRBV4-1 and TRBJ1-2; D not certain. Between the trimmed V and J ends, which lost 7 bases and 6 bases, there was a span of 12 bases. Germline V CDR1 and CDR2: MGHRA, YSYEKL. The CDR3 consists of 12 residues. CDR3 protein: CASTSGSNGYTF. In DNA, the CDR3 is TGCGCCAGCACCTCGGGGTCGAATGGCTACACCTTC.

The chain employs TRBV5-4 and TRBJ1-2, with D unresolved. V lost 4 bases and J lost 4, with 11 bases in between. The CDR3 has 13 amino acids. Germline CDR1 reads SGHNT; CDR2 reads YYREEE (reference sequence). In DNA, the CDR3 is TGTGCCAGCAGCGCGGGTCAGGTCTATGGCTACACCTTC. It encodes CASSAGQVYGYTF.

The gene calls are TRBV9 and TRBJ2-1; a weak D match, TRBD1 (6 bases). V lost 4 bases and J 7 bases, leaving 21 bases between the germline ends. The CDR3 loop spans 16 amino acids. Per the germline V gene, CDR1 is SGDLS and CDR2 is YYNGEE. The CDR3 DNA is TGTGCCAGCAGCCCAACCTTTGTCGTGGGGGCGAATGAGCAGTTCTTC. It encodes CASSPTFVVGANEQFF.

This clone has a handful of counts. The rearrangement uses TRBV7-2 and TRBJ2-4; D is unclear. CDR1 and CDR2 (germline): SGHTA, FQGNSA. Trimming removed 1 base from V and 4 bases from J, with 5 bases in between. The CDR3 runs to 13 residues. DNA for the CDR3: TGTGCCAGCAGCTTAGGGCAGAAAAACATTCAGTACTTC. It specifies CASSLGQKNIQYF.

The chain is built from TRBV20-1 and TRBJ2-1; no reliable D call. V was clipped by 3 bases and J by 4 bases, with 4 bases between them. Germline V gives CDR1 DFQATT, CDR2 SNEGSKA (reference sequence). The CDR3 is made up of 11 amino acids. CDR3 region: CSARSYNEQFF. CDR3 in DNA: TGCAGTGCTAGGTCATACAATGAGCAGTTCTTC.

This sequence joins TRBV6-2 or TRBV6-3 and TRBJ1-5, with no clear D. The V gene's germline CDR1 is MNHEY and CDR2 SVGEGT. V was clipped by 3 bases and J by 2 bases, with 5 bases between them. The CDR3 runs 13 residues. The CDR3 reads CASSYEGNQPQHF. DNA for the CDR3: TGTGCCAGCAGTTATGAGGGCAATCAGCCCCAGCATTTT.

This rearrangement joins TRBV18 to TRBJ2-3, with TRBD1 matching over 8 bases. The CDR3 length is 16 residues. V was clipped by 2 bases and J by 2 bases; unmatched bases: 6. CDR1 is KGHSH, CDR2 LQKENI, per germline. This chain's CDR3 is CASSPRQGRTTDTQYF. DNA of the CDR3: TGTGCCAGCTCACCAAGACAGGGGAGGACCACAGATACGCAGTATTTT.

The gene calls are TRBV7-9 and TRBJ1-1; D uncertain. V was pared by 5 bases and J by 1 base, with 11 bases between. The CDR3 is 14 residues long. Per germline, CDR1 SEHNR and CDR2 FQNEAQ (reference sequence). Here the CDR3 DNA reads TGTGCCAGCAGCCGAGTCGGCGGGAACACTGAAGCTTTCTTT. It codes for CASSRVGGNTEAFF.

The genes are TRBV10-3 and TRBJ1-1; D unresolved. Germline values: CDR1 ENHRY, CDR2 SYGVKD. With 4 bases removed from V and 1 base from J, the gap between germline ends came to 7 bases. This CDR3 region has 13 residues. The CDR3: CAISGTPNTEAFF. Here the CDR3 DNA reads TGTGCCATCAGTGGTACACCGAACACTGAAGCTTTCTTT.

The chain recombines TRBV25-1 with TRBJ1-6; 8 bases fit TRBD1. Germline V gene lookup returns CDR1 MGHDK and CDR2 SYGVNS. V shed 3 bases and J 9 bases; nucleotides not matched to a gene: 4. The CDR3 has 14 amino acids. CDR3 nucleotide sequence: TGTGCCAGCAGTGACGGACAGGGAAGTTCACCCCTCCACTTT. Translated: CASSDGQGSSPLHF. The full variable domain, in which reference TRBV25-1 and TRBJ1-6 provide the parts outside the CDR3, is EADIYQTPRYLVIGTGKKITLECSQTMGHDKMYWYQQDPGMELHLIHYSYGVNSTEKGDLSSESTVSRIRTEHFPLTLESARPSHTSQYLCASSDGQGSSPLHFGNGTRLTVT.

The V gene is TRBV4-3, the J gene TRBJ2-7; the D is unclear. Germline-derived CDR1 and CDR2 are LGHNA and YSLEER. Trimming left V 3 bases short and J 0 bases short, with 12 bases between. CDR3 length: 15 residues. CDR3 nucleotides: TGCGCCAGCAGCCATAGAGAGTCCCCCTCCTACGAGCAGTACTTC. It encodes CASSHRESPSYEQYF.

DNA of the CDR3: TGCAGTGCTAGTGGGGGGCGCGTGGGCTACACCTTC. Residues: CSASGGRVGYTF. The gene calls are TRBV20-1 and TRBJ1-2, with a tentative D call TRBD1 (6 bases). Germline V gene data show CDR1 as DFQATT and CDR2 as SNEGSKA (reference sequence). V was trimmed by 3 bases and J by 8 bases, leaving 13 bases between them. The CDR3 totals 12 residues.